This TCR beta chain is drawn from a study of glioma-infiltrating T cells after dendritic cell vaccination. Study summary: Dendritic cell vaccination trial patients had either newly diagnosed or recurrent glioblastoma.

The PCR used 60 V beta and 13 J beta primers. Sequencing used immunoSEQ multiplex PCR; TCRdb keeps in-frame clones, though not all of them. The sample lists about 95,000 clones; more than 75% were seen once. CDR3 length equals 12 residues. Trimming removed 6 bases from V and 0 bases from J, with 6 bases in between. Germline CDR1 LGHNT, CDR2 FRNRAP. No glioblastoma patient carried an isocitrate dehydrogenase mutation. The sequencing used blood, collected before dendritic cell vaccination. This TCR was recovered from a human donor with glioblastoma. The chain combines TRBV12-5 with TRBJ2-7; D uncertain. The CDR3 sequence is CASGLSSYEQYF. CDR3 coding DNA: TGTGCTAGTGGCCTTTCCTCCTACGAGCAGTACTTC.